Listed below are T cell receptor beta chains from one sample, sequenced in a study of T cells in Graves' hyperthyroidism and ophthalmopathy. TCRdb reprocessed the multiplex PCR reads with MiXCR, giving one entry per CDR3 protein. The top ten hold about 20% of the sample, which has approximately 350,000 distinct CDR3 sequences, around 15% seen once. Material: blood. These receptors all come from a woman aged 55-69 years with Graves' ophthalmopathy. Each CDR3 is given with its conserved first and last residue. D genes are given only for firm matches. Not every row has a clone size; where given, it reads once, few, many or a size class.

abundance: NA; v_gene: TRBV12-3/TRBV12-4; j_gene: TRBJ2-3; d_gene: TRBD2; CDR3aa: CACSLGGGGTDQNTDTQYF; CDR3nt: TGTGCCTGCAGTTTGGGAGGCGGGGGGACCGATCAGAACACAGATACGCAGTATTTT
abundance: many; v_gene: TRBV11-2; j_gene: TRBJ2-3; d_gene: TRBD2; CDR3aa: CASSRMTSGRGTDTQYF; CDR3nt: TGTGCCAGCAGCCGAATGACTAGCGGGAGGGGAACAGATACGCAGTATTTT
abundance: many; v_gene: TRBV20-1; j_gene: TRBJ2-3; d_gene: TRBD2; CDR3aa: CSAQGLATYTQYF; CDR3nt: TGCAGTGCTCAGGGACTAGCGACTTATACGCAGTATTTT
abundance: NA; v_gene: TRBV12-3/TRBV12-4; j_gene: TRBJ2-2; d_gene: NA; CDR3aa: CASSPEGLAGELFF; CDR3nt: TGTGCCAGCAGTCCGGAGGGCCTGGCCGGGGAGCTGTTTTTT
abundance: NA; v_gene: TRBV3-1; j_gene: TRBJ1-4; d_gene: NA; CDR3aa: CASSQVIGMMFF; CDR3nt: TGTGCCAGCAGCCAAGTTATAGGTATGATGTTTTTT
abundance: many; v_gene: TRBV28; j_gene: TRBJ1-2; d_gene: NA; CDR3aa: CASRLGGRRGYTF; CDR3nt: TGTGCCAGCAGACTCGGGGGGCGACGGGGCTACACCTTC
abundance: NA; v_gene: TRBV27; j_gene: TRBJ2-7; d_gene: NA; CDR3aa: CASSPSWSDEQYF; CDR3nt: TGTGCCAGCAGTCCATCCTGGAGTGACGAGCAGTACTTC
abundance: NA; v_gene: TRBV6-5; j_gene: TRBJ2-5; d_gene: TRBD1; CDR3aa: CASSYSGTGGRETQYF; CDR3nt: TGTGCCAGCAGTTACTCCGGGACAGGGGGTCGCGAGACCCAGTACTTC
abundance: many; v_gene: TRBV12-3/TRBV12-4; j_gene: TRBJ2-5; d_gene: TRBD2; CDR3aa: CASSPHLAGVEETQYF; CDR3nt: TGTGCCAGCAGCCCACACCTAGCGGGAGTTGAGGAGACCCAGTACTTC
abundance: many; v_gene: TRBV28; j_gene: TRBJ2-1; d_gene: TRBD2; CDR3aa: CASSRLAGAGSQFF; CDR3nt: TGTGCCAGCAGTCGATTAGCGGGAGCTGGGTCGCAGTTCTTC
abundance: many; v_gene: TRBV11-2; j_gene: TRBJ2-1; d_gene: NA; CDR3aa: CASSPGANEQFF; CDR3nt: TGTGCCAGCAGCCCTGGGGCAAATGAGCAGTTCTTC
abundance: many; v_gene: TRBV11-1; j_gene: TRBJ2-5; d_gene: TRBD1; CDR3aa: CASSQSAQGAKTQYF; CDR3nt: TGTGCCAGCAGCCAATCGGCACAGGGGGCGAAGACCCAGTACTTC
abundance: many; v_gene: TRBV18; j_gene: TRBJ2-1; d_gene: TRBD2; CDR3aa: CASSRGTSEEQFF; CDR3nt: TGTGCCAGCTCACGAGGGACTAGCGAGGAGCAGTTCTTC
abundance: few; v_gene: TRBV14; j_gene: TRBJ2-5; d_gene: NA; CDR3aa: CASSPLGVQETQYF; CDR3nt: TGTGCCAGCAGCCCCTTGGGAGTTCAAGAGACCCAGTACTTC
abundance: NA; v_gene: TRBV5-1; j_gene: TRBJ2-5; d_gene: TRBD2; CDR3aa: CASSTSGTTQETQYF; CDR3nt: TGCGCCAGCAGCACCAGCGGGACTACCCAAGAGACCCAGTACTTC
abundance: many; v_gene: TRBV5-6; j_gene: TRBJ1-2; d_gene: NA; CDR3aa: CASSPGGAGSGYTF; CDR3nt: TGTGCCAGCAGTCCCGGTGGGGCAGGCAGTGGCTACACCTTC
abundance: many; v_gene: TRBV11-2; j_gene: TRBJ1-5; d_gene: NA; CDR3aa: CASSSQQGAQHF; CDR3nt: TGTGCCAGCAGCTCACAACAGGGTGCCCAGCATTTT
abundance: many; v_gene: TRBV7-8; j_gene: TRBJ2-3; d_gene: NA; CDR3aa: CASSLDGLDTQYF; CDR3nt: TGTGCCAGCAGCTTAGACGGCTTAGATACGCAGTATTTT
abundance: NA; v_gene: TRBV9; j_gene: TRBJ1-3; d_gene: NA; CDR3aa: CASSAPTSNTIYF; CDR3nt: TGTGCCAGCAGCGCCCCCACGAGTAACACCATATATTTT
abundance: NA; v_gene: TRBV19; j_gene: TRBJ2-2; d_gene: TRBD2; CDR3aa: CASSMRLAGRTGELVF; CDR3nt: TGTGCCAGTAGTATGAGGCTAGCGGGAAGAACCGGGGAGCTGGTTTTT
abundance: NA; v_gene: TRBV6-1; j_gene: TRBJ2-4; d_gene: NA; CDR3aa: CASSQLLEGNIQYF; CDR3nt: TGTGCCAGCAGTCAGCTCCTGGAGGGAAACATTCAGTACTTC
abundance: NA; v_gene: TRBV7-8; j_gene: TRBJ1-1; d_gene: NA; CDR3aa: CASSQIQGRRNTEAFF; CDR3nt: TGTGCCAGCAGTCAAATACAGGGTAGAAGGAACACTGAAGCTTTCTTT
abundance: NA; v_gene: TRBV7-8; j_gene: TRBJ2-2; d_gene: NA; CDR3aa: CASSYGGFGELFF; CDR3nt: TGTGCCAGCAGCTACGGGGGCTTCGGGGAGCTGTTTTTT
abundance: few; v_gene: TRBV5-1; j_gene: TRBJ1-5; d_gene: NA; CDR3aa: CASSPGPTRSYSNQPQHF; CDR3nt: TGCGCCAGCAGCCCGGGCCCGACAAGAAGTTATAGCAATCAGCCCCAGCATTTT
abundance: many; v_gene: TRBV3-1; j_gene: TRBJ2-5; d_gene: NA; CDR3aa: CASSQEPVAETQYF; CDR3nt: TGTGCCAGCAGCCAAGAACCCGTGGCGGAGACCCAGTACTTC
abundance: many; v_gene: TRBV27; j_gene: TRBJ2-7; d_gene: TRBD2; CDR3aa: CASSRAGGSEQYF; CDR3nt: TGTGCCAGCAGCAGGGCGGGCGGGAGCGAGCAGTACTTC
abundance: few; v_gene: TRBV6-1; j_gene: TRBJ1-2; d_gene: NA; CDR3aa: CASSSRDTFNYGYTF; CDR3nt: TGTGCCAGCAGTTCCCGGGACACCTTTAACTATGGCTACACCTTC
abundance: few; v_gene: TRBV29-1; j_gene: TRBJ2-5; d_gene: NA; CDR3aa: CSGAGQETQYF; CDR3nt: TGCAGCGGGGCAGGACAAGAGACCCAGTACTTC
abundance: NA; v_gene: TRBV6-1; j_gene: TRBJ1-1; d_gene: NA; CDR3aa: CATADIMNTEAFF; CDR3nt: TGTGCCACCGCGGACATAATGAACACTGAAGCTTTCTTT
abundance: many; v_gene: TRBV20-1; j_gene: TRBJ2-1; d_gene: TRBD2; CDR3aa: CSAGEGSYNEQFF; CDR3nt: TGCAGTGCGGGGGAGGGCTCCTACAATGAGCAGTTCTTC
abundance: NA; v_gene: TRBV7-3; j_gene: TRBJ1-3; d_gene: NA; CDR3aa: CASSKGGLGNTIYF; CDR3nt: TGTGCCAGCAGCAAGGGGGGATTGGGAAACACCATATATTTT
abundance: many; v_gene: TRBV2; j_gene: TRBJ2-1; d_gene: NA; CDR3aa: CATGRDSHNEQFF; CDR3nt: TGTGCCACCGGAAGAGACAGCCACAATGAGCAGTTCTTC
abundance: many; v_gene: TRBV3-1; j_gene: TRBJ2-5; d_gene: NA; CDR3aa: CASSQEGAGVNVQGTQYF; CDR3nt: TGTGCCAGCAGCCAAGAAGGGGCAGGGGTTAATGTGCAAGGGACCCAGTACTTC
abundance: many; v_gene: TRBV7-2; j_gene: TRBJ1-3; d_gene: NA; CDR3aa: CASSDRSSGNTIYF; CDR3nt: TGTGCCAGCAGCGATCGTAGCTCTGGAAACACCATATATTTT
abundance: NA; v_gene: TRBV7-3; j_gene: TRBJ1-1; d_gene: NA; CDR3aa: CASSALQTTEAFF; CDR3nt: TGTGCCAGCTCGGCGTTGCAGACCACTGAAGCTTTCTTT
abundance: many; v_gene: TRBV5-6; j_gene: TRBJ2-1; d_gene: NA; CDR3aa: CASTPWSRAPYNEQFF; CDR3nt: TGTGCCAGCACCCCCTGGTCGAGGGCCCCCTACAATGAGCAGTTCTTC
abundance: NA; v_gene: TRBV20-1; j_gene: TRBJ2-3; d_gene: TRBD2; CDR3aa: CSATRLAVKYTSTDTQYF; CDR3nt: TGCAGTGCTACCCGACTAGCGGTGAAATATACTAGCACAGATACGCAGTATTTT
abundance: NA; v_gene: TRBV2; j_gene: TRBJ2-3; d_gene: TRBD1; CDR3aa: CASRTGLQTGGSTDTQYF; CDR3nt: TGTGCCAGCAGGACCGGATTACAGACAGGGGGGAGCACAGATACGCAGTATTTT
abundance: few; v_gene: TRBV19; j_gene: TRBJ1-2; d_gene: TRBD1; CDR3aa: CASSRTGTYGYTF; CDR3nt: TGTGCCAGTAGCCGGACAGGGACCTATGGCTACACCTTC
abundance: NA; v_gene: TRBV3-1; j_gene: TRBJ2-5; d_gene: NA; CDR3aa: CASSQVDNEQETQYF; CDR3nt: TGTGCCAGCAGTCAAGTGGACAACGAACAAGAGACCCAGTACTTC
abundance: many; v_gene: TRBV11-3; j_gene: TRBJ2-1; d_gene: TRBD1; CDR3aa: CASSLGDRGQFEQFF; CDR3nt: TGTGCCAGCAGCTTAGGGGACAGGGGGCAATTTGAGCAGTTCTTC
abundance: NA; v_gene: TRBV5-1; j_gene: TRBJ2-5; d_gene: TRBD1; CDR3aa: CASSLTGGEETQYF; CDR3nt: TGCGCCAGCAGCTTGACAGGGGGCGAAGAGACCCAGTACTTC
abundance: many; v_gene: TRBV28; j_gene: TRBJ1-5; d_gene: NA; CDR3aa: CASSHPGGLRPQHF; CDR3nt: TGTGCCAGCAGTCATCCCGGAGGCTTAAGGCCCCAGCATTTT
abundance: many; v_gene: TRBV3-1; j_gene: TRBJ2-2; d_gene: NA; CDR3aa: CASSQVRLDGGTGELFF; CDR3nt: TGTGCCAGCAGCCAAGTACGCCTCGACGGTGGCACCGGGGAGCTGTTTTTT
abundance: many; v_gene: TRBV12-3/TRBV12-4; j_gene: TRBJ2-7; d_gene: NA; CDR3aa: CASSLDGGRGYEQYF; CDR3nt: TGTGCCAGCAGTTTAGACGGGGGGCGCGGATACGAGCAGTACTTC
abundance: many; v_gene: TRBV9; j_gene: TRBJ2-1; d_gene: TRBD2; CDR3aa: CASSRRLADYNEQFF; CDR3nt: TGTGCCAGCAGCCGGAGACTAGCAGATTACAATGAGCAGTTCTTC
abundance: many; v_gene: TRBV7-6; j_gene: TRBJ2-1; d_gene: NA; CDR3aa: CASSLDFSVYNEQFF; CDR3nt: TGTGCCAGCAGCTTAGATTTTAGCGTCTACAATGAGCAGTTCTTC
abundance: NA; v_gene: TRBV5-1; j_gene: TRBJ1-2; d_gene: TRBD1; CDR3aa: CASGSGQGSYGYTF; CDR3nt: TGCGCCAGCGGATCCGGACAGGGGAGCTATGGCTACACCTTC
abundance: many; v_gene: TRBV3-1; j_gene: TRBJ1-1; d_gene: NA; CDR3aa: CASSPVGVGTEAFF; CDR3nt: TGTGCCAGCAGCCCCGTTGGGGTTGGCACTGAAGCTTTCTTT
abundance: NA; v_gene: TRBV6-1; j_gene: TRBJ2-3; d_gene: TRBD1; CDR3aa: CASSLRGTARTSTDTQYF; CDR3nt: TGTGCCAGCAGTCTTCGAGGGACAGCAAGAACTAGCACAGATACGCAGTATTTT
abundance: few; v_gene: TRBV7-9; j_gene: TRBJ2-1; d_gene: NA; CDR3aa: CASSSGLEQFF; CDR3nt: TGTGCCAGCAGCTCGGGACTTGAGCAGTTCTTC
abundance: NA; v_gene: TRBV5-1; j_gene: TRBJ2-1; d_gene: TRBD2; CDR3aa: CASSGIGREYNEQFF; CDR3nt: TGCGCCAGCAGCGGAATCGGGAGGGAGTACAATGAGCAGTTCTTC
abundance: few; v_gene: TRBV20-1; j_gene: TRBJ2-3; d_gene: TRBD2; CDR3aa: CSAGLATDTQYF; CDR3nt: TGCAGTGCTGGACTAGCTACAGATACGCAGTATTTT
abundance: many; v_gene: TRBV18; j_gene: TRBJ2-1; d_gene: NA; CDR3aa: CASSPIRSYNEQFF; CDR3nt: TGTGCCAGCTCACCGATTAGATCCTACAATGAGCAGTTCTTC
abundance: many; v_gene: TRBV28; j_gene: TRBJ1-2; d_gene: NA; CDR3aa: CASSFEQGNYGYTF; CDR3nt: TGTGCCAGCAGTTTCGAACAGGGAAACTATGGCTACACCTTC
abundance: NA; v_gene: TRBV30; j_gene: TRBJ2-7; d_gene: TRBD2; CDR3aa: CAWASASGIYEQYF; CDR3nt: TGTGCCTGGGCATCGGCTAGCGGGATATACGAGCAGTACTTC
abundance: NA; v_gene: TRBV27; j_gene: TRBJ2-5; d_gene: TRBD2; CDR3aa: CASSSRLAGGGQETQYF; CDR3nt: TGTGCCAGCAGTTCAAGACTAGCGGGAGGCGGCCAAGAGACCCAGTACTTC
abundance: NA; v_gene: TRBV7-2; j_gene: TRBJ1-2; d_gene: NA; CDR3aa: CASSLGGNNYGYTF; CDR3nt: TGTGCCAGCAGCTTAGGAGGGAATAACTATGGCTACACCTTC
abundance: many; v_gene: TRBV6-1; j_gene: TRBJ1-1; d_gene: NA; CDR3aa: CASSEQAEAFF; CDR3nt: TGTGCCAGCAGTGAACAGGCTGAAGCTTTCTTT
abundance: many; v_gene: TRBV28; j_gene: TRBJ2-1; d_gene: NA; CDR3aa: CASTSDPYNEQFF; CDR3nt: TGTGCCAGCACTAGCGACCCCTACAATGAGCAGTTCTTC